The TCR beta chain under discussion was sequenced for a study of T cells after yellow fever vaccination. The study, taken as a whole, reports: It was the secondary response that reached its peak faster, day 5 versus 15, but it was weaker.

TCRdb ran MiXCR on the 5' RACE reads and lists one entry per CDR3 protein. The sample holds around 300,000 distinct CDR3 sequences, 3.5% to 4.5% seen once. The sample holds many counts of this clonotype. Antigen unknown. V shed 8 bases and J shed 3 bases, with 7 bases lying between them. In germline, CDR1 is MNHEY, CDR2 SMNVEV (reference sequence). This CDR3 spans 12 amino acids. The rearrangement joins TRBV27 to TRBJ1-4; D may be TRBD1 (5 bases). Material: PBMCs, obtained 15 days after the yellow fever booster vaccination. The sequence derives from a young man who received the YFV17D yellow fever vaccine. The DNA for the CDR3 is TGTGCCAGCCGGGGCCCTAATGAAAAACTGTTTTTT. This sequence encodes CASRGPNEKLFF.